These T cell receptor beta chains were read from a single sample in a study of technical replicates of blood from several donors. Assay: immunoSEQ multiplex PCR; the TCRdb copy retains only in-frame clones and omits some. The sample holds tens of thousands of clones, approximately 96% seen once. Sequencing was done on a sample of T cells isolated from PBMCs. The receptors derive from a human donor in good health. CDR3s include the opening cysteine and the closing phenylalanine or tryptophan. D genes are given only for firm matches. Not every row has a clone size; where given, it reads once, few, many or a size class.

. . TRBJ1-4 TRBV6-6 TGTGCCAGCACCTTTACGACAGTGACTAATGAAAAACTGTTTTTT CASTFTTVTNEKLFF
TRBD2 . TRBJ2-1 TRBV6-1 TGTGCCAGCAGCATGACTAGCGGTTTCCGCAATGAGCAGTTCTTC CASSMTSGFRNEQFF
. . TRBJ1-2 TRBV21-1 TGTGCCAGCAGCAAAGGGTCAGACAGCTATGGCTACACCTTC CASSKGSDSYGYTF
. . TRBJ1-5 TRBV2 TGTGCCAGCAGTGAAGGAACAGCAGGCAATCAGCCCCAGCATTTT CASSEGTAGNQPQHF
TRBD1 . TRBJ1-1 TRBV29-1 TGCAGCGTCCCTACAGGGGACACTGAAGCTTTCTTT CSVPTGDTEAFF
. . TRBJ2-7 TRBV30 TGTGCCTGGTCCCTAGGAACGTACGAGCAGTACTTC CAWSLGTYEQYF
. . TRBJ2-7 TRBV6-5 TGTGCCAGCAGCGATGGCCCTTACGAGCAGTACTTC CASSDGPYEQYF
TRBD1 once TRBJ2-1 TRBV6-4 TGTGCCAGCAGTAGAACCGGGACAGCCTACAATGAGCAGTTCTTC CASSRTGTAYNEQFF
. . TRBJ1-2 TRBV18 TGTGCCAGCTCACCTTCTGGACAGTTCTATGGCTACACCTTC CASSPSGQFYGYTF
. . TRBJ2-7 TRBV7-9 TGTGCCAGCAGCCCAGGGACCTACGAGCAGTACTTC CASSPGTYEQYF
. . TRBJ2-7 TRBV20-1 TGCAGTGCTACCCTCTCCTACGAGCAGTACTTC CSATLSYEQYF
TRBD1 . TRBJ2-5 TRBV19 TGTGCCAGTAGGCTCACAGGGGAAGAGACCCAGTACTTC CASRLTGEETQYF
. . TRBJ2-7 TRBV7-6 TGTGCCAGCAGCTTAAGGGTCGCGTCCAGGGACTACGAGCAGTACTTC CASSLRVASRDYEQYF
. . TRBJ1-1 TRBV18 TGTGCCAGCTCACCGGGGGCCAGAGAAAACACTGAAGCTTTCTTT CASSPGARENTEAFF
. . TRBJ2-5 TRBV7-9 TGTGCCAGCAGACCCCCTCCTAGGCAAGAGACCCAGTACTTC CASRPPPRQETQYF
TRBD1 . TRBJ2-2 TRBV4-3 TGCGCCAGCAGCGGGGACAGGGGGGACGCCACCGGGGAGCTGTTTTTT CASSGDRGDATGELFF
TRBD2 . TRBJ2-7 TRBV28 TGTGCCAGCAGTTCATGGACTAGCGGGATATACGAGCAGTACTTC CASSSWTSGIYEQYF
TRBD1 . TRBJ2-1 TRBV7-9 TGTGCCAGCAGCTTGGTCCGGACAGGGGATGAGCAGTTCTTC CASSLVRTGDEQFF
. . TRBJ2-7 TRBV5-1 TGCGCCAGCAGCTTGGTTTCAGGTTCCTACGAGCAGTACTTC CASSLVSGSYEQYF
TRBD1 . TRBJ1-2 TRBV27 TGTGCCAGCAGTTCCGGGGACAGGAACGGTGGCTACACCTTC CASSSGDRNGGYTF
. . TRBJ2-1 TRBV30 TGTGCCTGGACGATGCGGGGGCGAAATGAGCAGTTCTTC CAWTMRGRNEQFF
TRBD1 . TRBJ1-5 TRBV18 TGTGCCAGCTCACAAGGGACAGGGGCTCATCAGCCCCAGCATTTT CASSQGTGAHQPQHF
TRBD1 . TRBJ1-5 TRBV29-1 TGCAGCGTTAAGGGACAGGGTGGCAATCAGCCCCAGCATTTT CSVKGQGGNQPQHF
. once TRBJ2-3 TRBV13 TGTGCCAGCAGCACTCGATCTAGCACAGATACGCAGTATTTT CASSTRSSTDTQYF
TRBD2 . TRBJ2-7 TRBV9 TGTGCCAGCAGCGGGGGACTAGCGGCTTTATACGAGCAGTACTTC CASSGGLAALYEQYF
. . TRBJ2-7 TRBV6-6 TGTGCCAGCAGTTACGCGGGTCTCTACGAGCAGTACTTC CASSYAGLYEQYF
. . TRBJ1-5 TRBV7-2 TGTGCCAGCAGCTTAGAGGGGGGCAATCAGCCCCAGCATTTT CASSLEGGNQPQHF
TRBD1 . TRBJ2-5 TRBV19 TGTGCCAGTAGTCAGGACAGGGAAGAGACCCAGTACTTC CASSQDREETQYF
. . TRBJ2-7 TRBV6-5 TGTGCCAGCAGCGGGAGCTACGAGCAGTACTTC CASSGSYEQYF
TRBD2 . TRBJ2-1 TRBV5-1 TGCGCCAGCAGTCTGGGGACTAGCGGGCTATACCAGCAGTTCTTC CASSLGTSGLYQQFF
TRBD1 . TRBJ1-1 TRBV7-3 TGTGCCAGCAGCTCAAGGACAGGGAACACTGAAGCTTTCTTT CASSSRTGNTEAFF